Listed below are T cell receptor beta chains from one sample, sequenced in a study of blood T cell repertoires in COVID-19. Repertoires were generated with immunoSEQ multiplex PCR, while TCRdb's copy carries only in-frame clones and drops some. The table records 75,000 to 95,000 clones, about 90% of them present only once. Sequenced: peripheral blood. These receptors came from a man aged 50 to 59 with active COVID-19. CDR3s include the opening cysteine and the closing phenylalanine or tryptophan. The order of the fields is clone size, J gene, V gene, D gene, CDR3 length, CDR3 DNA, CDR3 protein. The D gene is left open where the match is weak. For some rows the clone size is stated as once, few or many, or as a class when expanded; others skip it.

-	TRBJ2-7	TRBV5-6	TRBD2	15	TGTGCCAGCAGCCCAGCCGGGACTACCCCCTACGAGCAGTACTTC	CASSPAGTTPYEQYF
-	TRBJ2-1	TRBV18	-	14	TGTGCCAGCCAAGAAGGGTCGGGGGTCGATGAGCAGTTCTTC	CASQEGSGVDEQFF
-	TRBJ2-3	TRBV2	TRBD1	15	TGTGCCAGCAGGATACAGGGGGCAGGTTCGGATACGCAGTATTTT	CASRIQGAGSDTQYF
-	TRBJ2-1	TRBV11-3	TRBD1	17	TGTGCCAGCAGCTTAAGGTTAGGACAGGCCTCCTACAATGAGCAGTTCTTC	CASSLRLGQASYNEQFF
-	TRBJ1-1	TRBV5-4	TRBD1	20	TGTGCCCTCCTTAAGAGCCCGACGGTCCCGGAGGGACAGAAGAACACTGAAGCTTTCTTT	CALLKSPTVPEGQKNTEAFF
-	TRBJ2-1	TRBV5-4	TRBD1	14	TGTGCCAGCAGGGGACAGGGTATAGCCAATGAGCAGTTCTTC	CASRGQGIANEQFF
-	TRBJ2-3	TRBV7-6	-	13	TGTGCCAGCAGAGGGGGACGGGACACAACGCAGTATTTT	CASRGGRDTTQYF
-	TRBJ1-1	TRBV7-7	-	13	TGTGCCAGCAGCCCCTCCCCGGGGACTGAAGCTTTCTTT	CASSPSPGTEAFF
once	TRBJ2-7	TRBV5-5	-	15	TGTGCCAGCAGCTTGTTCCAAGGGGGAAGTTACGAGCAGTACTTC	CASSLFQGGSYEQYF
-	TRBJ2-3	TRBV28	TRBD1	16	TGTGCCAGCAGTTTTACGAAGGGGGCGCGAGGAGATACGCAGTATTTT	CASSFTKGARGDTQYF
-	TRBJ2-3	TRBV28	TRBD1	15	TGTGCCAGCAGTTACTACCTTCAGGGGGCGGGTGCGCAGTATTTT	CASSYYLQGAGAQYF
-	TRBJ1-5	TRBV2	-	13	TGTGCCAGCAGTGAAGTGGAGAAACCGCCCCAGCATTTT	CASSEVEKPPQHF
-	TRBJ1-6	TRBV6-5	-	15	TGTGCCAGCAGTTACTCGTCGCGGAATAATTCACCCCTCCACTTT	CASSYSSRNNSPLHF
-	TRBJ2-7	TRBV4-2	-	16	TGTGCCAGCAGTCAAACCGGGACTTCGGTAGGGCACGAGCAGTACTTC	CASSQTGTSVGHEQYF
-	TRBJ2-2	TRBV27	-	14	TGTGCCAGCAGTTTAAAGGGGAGGACCGGGGAGCTGTTTTTT	CASSLKGRTGELFF
once	TRBJ2-3	TRBV19	TRBD2	17	TGTGCCAGTAGTCGTCGGACTAGCGGAAAAAACACAGATACGCAGTATTTT	CASSRRTSGKNTDTQYF
-	TRBJ2-3	TRBV7-9	TRBD1	17	TGTGCCAGCAGCTCACCCTCCGACAGGGGAAGCACAGATACGCAGTATTTT	CASSSPSDRGSTDTQYF
-	TRBJ1-1	TRBV5-1	-	15	TGCGCCAGCAGCTTGGACCCGGGGGGGGACTTTGAAGCTTTCTTT	CASSLDPGGDFEAFF
-	TRBJ2-3	TRBV12-5	TRBD2	18	TGTGCTAGTGGTTTGATCCTGGGACTAGCGGGAGAGGTTGATACGCAGTATTTT	CASGLILGLAGEVDTQYF
-	TRBJ2-2	TRBV3-1/TRBV3-2	TRBD1	15	TGTGCCAGCACTCCTAGGACAGGGATTGTCGGGGAGCTGTTTTTT	CASTPRTGIVGELFF
-	TRBJ1-2	TRBV6-5	TRBD1	13	TGTGCCAGCAGTTGGGGACAGGAATATGGCTACACCTTC	CASSWGQEYGYTF
-	TRBJ2-3	TRBV7-9	TRBD2	18	TGTGCCAGCAGCTTCGGGCGCGTCGGGAGGAAAGGGGAAGATACGCAGTATTTT	CASSFGRVGRKGEDTQYF
-	TRBJ2-7	TRBV12-5	TRBD2	16	TGTGCTAGTGGTTTGGTAATTACTAGCGGAGTCTACGAGCAGTACTTC	CASGLVITSGVYEQYF
-	TRBJ2-7	TRBV4-2	-	15	TGTGCCAGCAGCCAAGAACGTCAGCGGAACTACGAGCAGTACTTC	CASSQERQRNYEQYF
-	TRBJ2-5	TRBV20-1	-	14	TGCAGTGCTAGTGGCGGGGGCCTTCCAGGGACCCAGTACTTC	CSASGGGLPGTQYF
-	TRBJ2-2	TRBV18	TRBD2	20	TGTGCCAGCTCACCACCCTCGAGACTAGCGGGGGGACGGTCGGACGGGGAGCTGTTTTTT	CASSPPSRLAGGRSDGELFF
-	TRBJ2-7	TRBV2	TRBD2	14	TGTGCCAGCAGCCTGGGACTAGCGGTGGACGAGCAGTACTTC	CASSLGLAVDEQYF
-	TRBJ1-2	TRBV28	TRBD1	17	TGTGCCAGCAGTTTATACACCGGGACAGGATACGACTATGGCTACACCTTC	CASSLYTGTGYDYGYTF
-	TRBJ2-2	TRBV6-1	-	19	TGTGCCAGCAGTGATTATCTGGCCTGGCAGGGGAGTGGGGACGGGGAGCTGTTTTTT	CASSDYLAWQGSGDGELFF
-	TRBJ2-1	TRBV14	TRBD1	13	TGTGCCAGCAGACTTCAGGGGGTCAATGAGCAGTTCTTC	CASRLQGVNEQFF
few	TRBJ1-5	TRBV30	-	13	TGTGCCTGGAGTGTGAGGGATAATCAGCCCCAGCATTTT	CAWSVRDNQPQHF
-	TRBJ1-5	TRBV9	-	13	TGTGCCAGCAGCCGGGATAGCAATCAGCCCCAGCATTTT	CASSRDSNQPQHF
-	TRBJ1-2	TRBV9	TRBD1	15	TGTGCCAGCAGCGTAGGGCAGGGGGTTTACTATGGCTACACCTTC	CASSVGQGVYYGYTF
-	TRBJ2-7	TRBV28	TRBD2	13	TGTGCCAGCAGTTCGGGGACTAGCGGAATAACGTACTTC	CASSSGTSGITYF
-	TRBJ1-4	TRBV19	TRBD1	14	TGTGCCAGTAGTCGGGACAGGGCTAATGAAAAACTGTTTTTT	CASSRDRANEKLFF
-	TRBJ2-2	TRBV7-8	-	15	TGTGCCAGCAGCTTTCCAAGGGGCTACACCGGGGAGCTGTTTTTT	CASSFPRGYTGELFF
few	TRBJ1-5	TRBV28	TRBD1	15	TGTGCCAGCAGCCAACCGCCAGGGGGCTTTCAGCCCCAGCATTTT	CASSQPPGGFQPQHF
-	TRBJ1-4	TRBV5-1	-	14	TGCGCCAGCAGCCCCGACAGTGCTAATGAAAAACTGTTTTTT	CASSPDSANEKLFF
-	TRBJ2-5	TRBV9	-	13	TGTGCCAGCAGCGTAAACTACCGGGAGACCCAGTACTTC	CASSVNYRETQYF
-	TRBJ2-5	TRBV7-9	TRBD1	16	TGTGCCAGCAGCTTCCCCCCGCAGGGGGCCAGAGAGACCCAGTACTTC	CASSFPPQGARETQYF
-	TRBJ1-5	TRBV28	-	15	TGTGCCAGCAGTTTTTCCGGACAGTTGGCCCAGCCCCAGCATTTT	CASSFSGQLAQPQHF
few	TRBJ2-5	TRBV2	TRBD2	14	TGTGCCAGCAACCTAGCGGGGGGTCCGGAGACCCAGTACTTC	CASNLAGGPETQYF